This is a list of T cell receptor beta chains from one sample in a study of cytomegalovirus exposure and HLA in healthy donors. The assay was immunoSEQ multiplex PCR, and TCRdb's table has in-frame clones only and misses some. The profile shows 90,000 to 130,000 clones, around 88% of them singletons. Source material: PBMCs. The source is a middle-aged man in good health and CMV-seronegative. Each CDR3 is given with its conserved first and last residue. The order of the fields is J gene, clone size, D gene, V gene, CDR3 DNA, CDR3 protein. A D gene is named only where the DNA matches it firmly. For some rows the clone size is stated as once, few or many, or as a class when expanded; others skip it.

j_gene: TRBJ1-1; abundance: -; d_gene: -; v_gene: TRBV4-2; CDR3nt: TGTGCCAGCAGCCAAGCGGGCCAGGGGAACACTGAAGCTTTCTTT; CDR3aa: CASSQAGQGNTEAFF
j_gene: TRBJ2-7; abundance: once; d_gene: TRBD1; v_gene: TRBV6-1; CDR3nt: TGTGCCAGCAGGGAAGCCGGGACAGGGGCCTCCCACGAGCAGTACTTC; CDR3aa: CASREAGTGASHEQYF
j_gene: TRBJ2-1; abundance: once; d_gene: -; v_gene: TRBV5-1; CDR3nt: TGCGCCAGCAGCTTACAAATCTACAATGAGCAGTTCTTC; CDR3aa: CASSLQIYNEQFF
j_gene: TRBJ1-1; abundance: -; d_gene: -; v_gene: TRBV30; CDR3nt: TGTGCTCAAACACGGAGTCGCACTGAAGCTTTCTTT; CDR3aa: CAQTRSRTEAFF
j_gene: TRBJ1-1; abundance: -; d_gene: -; v_gene: TRBV5-1; CDR3nt: TGCGCCAGCAGCTTGCGGGGGAGCACTGAAGCTTTCTTT; CDR3aa: CASSLRGSTEAFF
j_gene: TRBJ1-3; abundance: once; d_gene: -; v_gene: TRBV15; CDR3nt: TGTGCCACCAGCAGAGATCTGGCTGCCTCTGGAAACACCATATATTTT; CDR3aa: CATSRDLAASGNTIYF
j_gene: TRBJ1-1; abundance: -; d_gene: -; v_gene: TRBV27; CDR3nt: TGTGCCAGCAGTCCGGGGGGAAAGGGGCGAACTGAAGCTTTCTTT; CDR3aa: CASSPGGKGRTEAFF
j_gene: TRBJ1-2; abundance: -; d_gene: -; v_gene: TRBV13; CDR3nt: TGTGCCAGCAGCTTTAATGGCAGGGCCAATAACTATGGCTACACCTTC; CDR3aa: CASSFNGRANNYGYTF
j_gene: TRBJ2-7; abundance: -; d_gene: TRBD1; v_gene: TRBV4-3; CDR3nt: TGCGCCAGCAGCCATTTTAGGACAGGGAGATATAACTACGAGCAGTACTTC; CDR3aa: CASSHFRTGRYNYEQYF
j_gene: TRBJ1-1; abundance: -; d_gene: -; v_gene: TRBV29-1; CDR3nt: TGCAGCGTTGAGGGGACATCGAACACTGAAGCTTTCTTT; CDR3aa: CSVEGTSNTEAFF
j_gene: TRBJ2-5; abundance: -; d_gene: TRBD2; v_gene: TRBV7-8; CDR3nt: TGTGCCAGCAGCCCGACTAGCGGGGGGGTGGAAGAGACCCAGTACTTC; CDR3aa: CASSPTSGGVEETQYF
j_gene: TRBJ2-7; abundance: -; d_gene: TRBD2; v_gene: TRBV5-6; CDR3nt: TGTGCCAGCAGCTTTCCGACGGGGGGCGAGCAGTACTTC; CDR3aa: CASSFPTGGEQYF
j_gene: TRBJ2-7; abundance: -; d_gene: -; v_gene: TRBV6-5; CDR3nt: TGTGCCAGCAGTTATCAGGCCAGCTCCTACGAGCAGTACTTC; CDR3aa: CASSYQASSYEQYF
j_gene: TRBJ2-7; abundance: -; d_gene: TRBD1; v_gene: TRBV6-6; CDR3nt: TGTGCCAGCAGCTATTCCGACAGGGAAAGCTACGAGCAGTACTTC; CDR3aa: CASSYSDRESYEQYF
j_gene: TRBJ2-7; abundance: -; d_gene: TRBD1; v_gene: TRBV9; CDR3nt: TGTGCCAGCAGCACCGTGGGACAGGGGGCCTCCGAGCAGTACTTC; CDR3aa: CASSTVGQGASEQYF
j_gene: TRBJ1-5; abundance: few; d_gene: -; v_gene: TRBV7-2; CDR3nt: TGTGCCAGCAGCTTGGCGGGGAGCAATCAGCCCCAGCATTTT; CDR3aa: CASSLAGSNQPQHF
j_gene: TRBJ2-1; abundance: -; d_gene: TRBD2; v_gene: TRBV7-8; CDR3nt: TGTGCCAGCAGCTCACTGAACACGGGGGGTGGGAGGGAGCAGTTCTTC; CDR3aa: CASSSLNTGGGREQFF
j_gene: TRBJ1-1; abundance: few; d_gene: -; v_gene: TRBV18; CDR3nt: TGTGCCAGCTCACCACAGGGGAGGGCTGAAGCTTTCTTT; CDR3aa: CASSPQGRAEAFF
j_gene: TRBJ1-6; abundance: -; d_gene: TRBD1; v_gene: TRBV7-9; CDR3nt: TGTGCCAGCAGGCGACAGGGAAGATCACCCCTCCACTTT; CDR3aa: CASRRQGRSPLHF
j_gene: TRBJ1-1; abundance: -; d_gene: -; v_gene: TRBV7-9; CDR3nt: TGTGCCAGCAGCCAGAGTGTAGACTCCAAGGCTGAAGCTTTCTTT; CDR3aa: CASSQSVDSKAEAFF
j_gene: TRBJ2-1; abundance: -; d_gene: TRBD2; v_gene: TRBV6-5; CDR3nt: TGTGCCAGCAGTTACGGGACTAGCTATGAGCAGTTCTTC; CDR3aa: CASSYGTSYEQFF
j_gene: TRBJ1-1; abundance: -; d_gene: TRBD1; v_gene: TRBV9; CDR3nt: TGTGCCAGCAGCGGAGGGACAGAATTCATGAACACTGAAGCTTTCTTT; CDR3aa: CASSGGTEFMNTEAFF
j_gene: TRBJ2-2; abundance: -; d_gene: TRBD1; v_gene: TRBV2; CDR3nt: TGTGCCAGCACACGGGACAGGGCTAACACCGGGGAGCTGTTTTTT; CDR3aa: CASTRDRANTGELFF
j_gene: TRBJ1-4; abundance: -; d_gene: -; v_gene: TRBV9; CDR3nt: TGTGCCAGCAGCGTGGGAGGTCGGGCTAATGAAAAACTGTTTTTT; CDR3aa: CASSVGGRANEKLFF
j_gene: TRBJ2-1; abundance: -; d_gene: TRBD2; v_gene: TRBV5-1; CDR3nt: TGCGCCAGCAGCTATACGCCTAGCGGGGGTGAGCAGTTCTTC; CDR3aa: CASSYTPSGGEQFF
j_gene: TRBJ1-4; abundance: -; d_gene: -; v_gene: TRBV4-1; CDR3nt: TGCGCCAGCAGCCAAGGACACGGCTCTAATGAAAAACTGTTTTTT; CDR3aa: CASSQGHGSNEKLFF
j_gene: TRBJ1-1; abundance: -; d_gene: TRBD1; v_gene: TRBV28; CDR3nt: TGTGCCAGCAGTCAACCGGGACAGGGGGACACTGAAGCTTTCTTT; CDR3aa: CASSQPGQGDTEAFF
j_gene: TRBJ2-7; abundance: -; d_gene: TRBD2; v_gene: TRBV14; CDR3nt: TGTGCCAGCAGCCCCTCCGGGGGGACCTACGAGCAGTACTTC; CDR3aa: CASSPSGGTYEQYF
j_gene: TRBJ1-2; abundance: few; d_gene: -; v_gene: TRBV5-8; CDR3nt: TGTGCCAGCAGCCCTCTATTCGGTGGGAGCTATGGCTACACCTTC; CDR3aa: CASSPLFGGSYGYTF
j_gene: TRBJ1-2; abundance: -; d_gene: TRBD1; v_gene: TRBV9; CDR3nt: TGTGCCAGCAGCGTAGGGGGACAGGGGGCGCGGGGCTACACCTTC; CDR3aa: CASSVGGQGARGYTF
j_gene: TRBJ2-5; abundance: -; d_gene: -; v_gene: TRBV12-2; CDR3nt: TGTGCAAGTCGCTTACCTGGACTAGCGGGGGATGGATACTTC; CDR3aa: CASRLPGLAGDGYF
j_gene: TRBJ2-1; abundance: -; d_gene: -; v_gene: TRBV29-1; CDR3nt: TGCAGCGTCCGGGTGGGGGGTTATGAGCAGTTCTTC; CDR3aa: CSVRVGGYEQFF